These 3 T cell receptor beta chains came from one sample sequenced in a study of beta chain features in type 1 diabetes. Study results and caveats: Shorter TCRB CDR3s, moderately but significantly so, marked every one of the four CD4+ subsets in Type 1 diabetes patients.

Reverse transcribing all isolated RNA meant expressed TCRB transcripts were sequenced. Sequenced by immunoSEQ multiplex PCR; TCRdb stores in-frame clones only, minus some. The table has 300,000 to 350,000 clones, roughly 8.8% seen once; the top ten hold roughly 0.99%. For these TCRs, the target antigens are not known. The sample taken for sequencing was central memory CD4+ T cells from blood. The receptors derive from a man aged 25 to 45 with type 1 diabetes.

This clone has a count of ten or more. This chain uses TRBV4-3 with TRBJ1-2, with unresolved D. This CDR3 is built from 15 residues. With 0 bases removed from V and 7 bases from J, the gap between germline ends came to 15 bases. The germline V gene has CDR1 LGHNA and CDR2 YSLEER. Written as DNA, the CDR3 is TGCGCCAGCAGCCAAGATTTCCTGCAGTTGGGTGGCTACACCTTC. Its protein product is CASSQDFLQLGGYTF.

The chain uses TRBV27 and TRBJ2-7; 9 bases map to TRBD2. This CDR3 comprises 15 residues. Germline V gene lookup returns CDR1 MNHEY and CDR2 SMNVEV (reference sequence). Trimming removed 5 bases from V and 2 bases from J; junction bases left unmatched: 7. The CDR3 DNA reads as TGTGCCAGCAGTGAAACCAGCGGGGGGACCTACGAGCAGTACTTC. Its protein is CASSETSGGTYEQYF.

This clone was found a few times. The chain employs TRBV12-5 and TRBJ1-6; D ambiguous. The CDR3 has 14 amino acids. Germline V lookup: CDR1 LGHNT, CDR2 FRNRAP. Deletions cut 7 bases from V and 9 bases from J, with 16 bases between. The CDR3 nucleotides read TGTGCTAGTGCTATGAGCACAGCGGGTTCACCCCTCCACTTT. This gives the protein CASAMSTAGSPLHF.